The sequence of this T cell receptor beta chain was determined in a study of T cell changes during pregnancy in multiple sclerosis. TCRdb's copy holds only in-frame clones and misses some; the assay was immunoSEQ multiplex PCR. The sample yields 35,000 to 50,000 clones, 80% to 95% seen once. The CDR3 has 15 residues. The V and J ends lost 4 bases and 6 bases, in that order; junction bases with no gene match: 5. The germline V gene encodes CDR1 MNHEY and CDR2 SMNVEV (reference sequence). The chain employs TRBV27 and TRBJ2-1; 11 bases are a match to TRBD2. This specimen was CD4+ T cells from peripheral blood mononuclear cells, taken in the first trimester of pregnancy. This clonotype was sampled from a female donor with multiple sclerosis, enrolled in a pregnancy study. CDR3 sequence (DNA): TGTGCCAGCAGTTATAGCGGGAGGGGTATCAATGAGCAGTTCTTC. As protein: CASSYSGRGINEQFF.